This T cell receptor (beta chain) was documented in a study of CD8 T cells in ankylosing spondylitis. Findings of the study overall: In synovial fluid and blood from reactive arthritis, some motif variants were previously reported. With a CD8+ phenotype, disease-linked clones were relatively rare in peripheral blood. Typical of ankylosing spondylitis blood, it appeared, was a TCR beta motif of roughly eight highly homologous variants. The study looked at matched synovial fluid samples from ankylosing spondylitis patients. Disease-linked clones were reported to be significantly enriched there.

Making use of molecular barcodes, quantitative 5'-RACE generated TCR beta libraries. TCRdb passed the 5' RACE reads through MiXCR, listing each CDR3 protein once. The data hold about 800,000 distinct CDR3 sequences, with roughly 12% observed a single time. The V gene's germline CDR1 is KGHDR and CDR2 SFDVKD. The CDR3 has 15 residues. Trimming removed 3 bases from V and 0 bases from J; junction bases left unmatched: 2. A word on this clonotype: Its cognate antigen is unknown.

The clonotype was recovered from a male donor with ankylosing spondylitis. The gene calls are TRBV24-1 and TRBJ2-3; 7 nucleotides align to TRBD1. Sequencing was carried out using blood, either unsorted or a sorted T cell fraction (not recorded which). The CDR3 loop is CATSDTGQSTDTQYF. In nucleotides, the CDR3 is TGTGCCACCAGTGATACGGGACAGAGCACAGATACGCAGTATTTT.